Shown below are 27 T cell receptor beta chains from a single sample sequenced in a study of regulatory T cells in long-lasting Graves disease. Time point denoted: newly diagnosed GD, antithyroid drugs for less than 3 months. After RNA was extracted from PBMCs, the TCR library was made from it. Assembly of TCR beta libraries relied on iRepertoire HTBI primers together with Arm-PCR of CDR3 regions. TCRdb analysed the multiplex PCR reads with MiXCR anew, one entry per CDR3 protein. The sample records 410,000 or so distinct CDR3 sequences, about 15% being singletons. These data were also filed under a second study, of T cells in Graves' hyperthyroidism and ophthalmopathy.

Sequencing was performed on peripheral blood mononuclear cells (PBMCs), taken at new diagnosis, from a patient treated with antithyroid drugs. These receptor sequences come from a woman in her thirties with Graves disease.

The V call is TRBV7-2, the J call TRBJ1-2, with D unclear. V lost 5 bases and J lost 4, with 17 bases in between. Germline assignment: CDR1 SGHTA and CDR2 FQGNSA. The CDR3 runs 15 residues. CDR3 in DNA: TGTGCCAGCAGCCAACCCCTCGTCTTTATCTATGGCTACACCTTC. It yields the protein CASSQPLVFIYGYTF.

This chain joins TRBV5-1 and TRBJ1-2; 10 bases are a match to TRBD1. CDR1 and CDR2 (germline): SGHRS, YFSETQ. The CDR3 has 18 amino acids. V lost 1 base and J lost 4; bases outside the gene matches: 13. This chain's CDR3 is CASSLLKGRDRGLYGYTF. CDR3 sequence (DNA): TGCGCCAGCAGCTTGCTAAAGGGCCGGGACAGGGGACTCTATGGCTACACCTTC.

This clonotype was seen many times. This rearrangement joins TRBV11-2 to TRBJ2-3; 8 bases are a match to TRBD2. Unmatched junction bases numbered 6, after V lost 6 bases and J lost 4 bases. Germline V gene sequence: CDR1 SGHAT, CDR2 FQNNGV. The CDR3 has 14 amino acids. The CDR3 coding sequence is TGTGCCAGCAGTGAAAGCGGGAGTGCAGATACGCAGTATTTT. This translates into CASSESGSADTQYF. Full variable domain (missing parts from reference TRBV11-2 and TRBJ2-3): EAGVAQSPRYKIIEKRQSVAFWCNPISGHATLYWYQQILGQGPKLLIQFQNNGVVDDSQLPKDRFSAERLKGVDSTLKIQPAKLEDSAVYLCASSESGSADTQYFGPGTRLTVL.

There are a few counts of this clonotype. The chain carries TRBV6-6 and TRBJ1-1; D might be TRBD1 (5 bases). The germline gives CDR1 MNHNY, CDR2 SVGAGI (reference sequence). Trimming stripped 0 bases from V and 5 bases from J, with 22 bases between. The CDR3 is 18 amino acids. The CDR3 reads CASSYSISQGNPETEAFF. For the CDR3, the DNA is TGTGCCAGCAGTTACTCGATATCGCAGGGCAACCCAGAGACTGAAGCTTTCTTT.

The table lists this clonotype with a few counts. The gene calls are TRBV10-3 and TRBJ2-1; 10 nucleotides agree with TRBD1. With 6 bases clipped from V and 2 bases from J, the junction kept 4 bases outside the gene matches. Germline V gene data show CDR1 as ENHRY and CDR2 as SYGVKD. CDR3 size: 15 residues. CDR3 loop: CAIRETGGPYNEQFF. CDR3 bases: TGTGCCATCAGAGAGACAGGGGGCCCCTACAATGAGCAGTTCTTC.

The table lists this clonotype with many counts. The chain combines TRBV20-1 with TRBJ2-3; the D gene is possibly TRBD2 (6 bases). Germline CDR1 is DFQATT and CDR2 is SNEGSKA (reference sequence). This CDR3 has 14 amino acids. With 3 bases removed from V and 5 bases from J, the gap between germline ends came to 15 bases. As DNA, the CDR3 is TGCAGTGCTAGCCCCGGGAGAAGGGAAGATACGCAGTATTTT. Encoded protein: CSASPGRREDTQYF.

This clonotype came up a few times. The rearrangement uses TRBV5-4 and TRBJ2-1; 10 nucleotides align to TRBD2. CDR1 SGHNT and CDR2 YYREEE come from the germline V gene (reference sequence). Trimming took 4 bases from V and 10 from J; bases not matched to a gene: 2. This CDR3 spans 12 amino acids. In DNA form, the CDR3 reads TGTGCCAGCAGCGGACTAGCGGTAGAGCAGTTCTTC. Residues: CASSGLAVEQFF.

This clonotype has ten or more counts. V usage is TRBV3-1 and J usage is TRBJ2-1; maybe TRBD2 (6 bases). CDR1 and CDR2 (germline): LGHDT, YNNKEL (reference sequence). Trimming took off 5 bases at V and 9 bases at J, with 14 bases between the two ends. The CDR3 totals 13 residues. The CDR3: CASSNSIGGEQFF. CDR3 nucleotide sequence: TGTGCCAGCAGCAACTCCATCGGGGGTGAGCAGTTCTTC.

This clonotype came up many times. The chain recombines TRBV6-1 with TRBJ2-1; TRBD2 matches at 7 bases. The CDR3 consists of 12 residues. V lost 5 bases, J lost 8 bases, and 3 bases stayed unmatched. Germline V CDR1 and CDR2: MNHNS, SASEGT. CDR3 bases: TGTGCCAGCAGTCCGACTAGCTATGAGCAGTTCTTC. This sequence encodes CASSPTSYEQFF.

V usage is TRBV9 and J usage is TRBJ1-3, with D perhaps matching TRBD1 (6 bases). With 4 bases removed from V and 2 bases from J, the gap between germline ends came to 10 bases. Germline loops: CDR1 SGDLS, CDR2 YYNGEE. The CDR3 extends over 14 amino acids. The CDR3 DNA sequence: TGTGCCAGCAGCTACAGGGCCACTGGAAACACCATATATTTT. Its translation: CASSYRATGNTIYF. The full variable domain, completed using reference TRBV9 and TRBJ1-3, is DSGVTQTPKHLITATGQRVTLRCSPRSGDLSVYWYQQSLDQGLQFLIQYYNGEERAKGNILERFSAQQFPDLHSELNLSSLELGDSALYFCASSYRATGNTIYFGEGSWLTVV.

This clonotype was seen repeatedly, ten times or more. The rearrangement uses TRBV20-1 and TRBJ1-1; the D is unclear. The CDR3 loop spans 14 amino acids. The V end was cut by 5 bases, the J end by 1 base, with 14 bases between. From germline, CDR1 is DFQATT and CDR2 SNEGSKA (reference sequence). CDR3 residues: CSARTLATNTEAFF. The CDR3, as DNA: TGCAGTGCTCGGACCCTGGCGACGAACACTGAAGCTTTCTTT.

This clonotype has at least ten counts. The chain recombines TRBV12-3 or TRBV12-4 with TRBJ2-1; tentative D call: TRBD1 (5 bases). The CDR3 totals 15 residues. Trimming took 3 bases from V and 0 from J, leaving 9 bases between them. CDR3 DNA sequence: TGTGCCAGCAGTTTGGACCAGGGCTCCTACAATGAGCAGTTCTTC. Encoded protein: CASSLDQGSYNEQFF.

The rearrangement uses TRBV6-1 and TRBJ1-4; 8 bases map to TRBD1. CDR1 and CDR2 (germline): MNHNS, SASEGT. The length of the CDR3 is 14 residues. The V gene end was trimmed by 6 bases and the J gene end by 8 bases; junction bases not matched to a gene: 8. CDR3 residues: CASRRQGLGEKLFF. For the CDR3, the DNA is TGTGCCAGCAGAAGACAGGGGCTCGGGGAAAAACTGTTTTTT.

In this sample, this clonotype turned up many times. Here the CDR3 DNA reads TGTGCCACCAGTGGGACTAGCACCTCTTACAATGAGCAGTTCTTC. It yields the protein CATSGTSTSYNEQFF. The V call is TRBV24-1, the J call TRBJ2-1, with 8 bases identical to TRBD2. This CDR3 spans 15 amino acids. V lost 5 bases and J lost 4; bases outside the gene matches: 6. The germline gives CDR1 KGHDR, CDR2 SFDVKD.

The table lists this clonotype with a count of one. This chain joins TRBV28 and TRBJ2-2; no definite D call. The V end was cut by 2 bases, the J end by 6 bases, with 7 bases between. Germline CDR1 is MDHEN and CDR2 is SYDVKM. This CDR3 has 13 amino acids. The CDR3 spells CASSLSRAGELFF. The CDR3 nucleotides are TGTGCCAGCAGTTTAAGTCGAGCCGGGGAGCTGTTTTTT.

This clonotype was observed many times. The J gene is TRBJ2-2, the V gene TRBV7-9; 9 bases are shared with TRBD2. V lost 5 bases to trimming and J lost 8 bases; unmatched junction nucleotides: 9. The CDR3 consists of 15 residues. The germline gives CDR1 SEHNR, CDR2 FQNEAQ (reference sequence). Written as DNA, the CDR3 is TGTGCCAGCAGCCCACCGGGACTAGCTGGTGGGGAGCTGTTTTTT. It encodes CASSPPGLAGGELFF.

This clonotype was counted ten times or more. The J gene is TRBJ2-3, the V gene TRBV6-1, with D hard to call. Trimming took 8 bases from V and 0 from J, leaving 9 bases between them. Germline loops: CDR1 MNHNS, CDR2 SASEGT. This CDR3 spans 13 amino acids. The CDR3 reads CASQTESTDTQYF. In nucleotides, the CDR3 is TGTGCCAGCCAAACAGAGAGCACAGATACGCAGTATTTT.

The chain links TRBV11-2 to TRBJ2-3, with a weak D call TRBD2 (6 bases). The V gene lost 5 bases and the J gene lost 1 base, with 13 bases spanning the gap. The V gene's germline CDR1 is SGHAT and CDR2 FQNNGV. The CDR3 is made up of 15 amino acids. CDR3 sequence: CASSPVWGGTDTQYF. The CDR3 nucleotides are TGTGCCAGCAGCCCCGTATGGGGGGGCACAGATACGCAGTATTTT. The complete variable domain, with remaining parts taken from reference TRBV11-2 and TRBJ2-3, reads EAGVAQSPRYKIIEKRQSVAFWCNPISGHATLYWYQQILGQGPKLLIQFQNNGVVDDSQLPKDRFSAERLKGVDSTLKIQPAKLEDSAVYLCASSPVWGGTDTQYFGPGTRLTVL.

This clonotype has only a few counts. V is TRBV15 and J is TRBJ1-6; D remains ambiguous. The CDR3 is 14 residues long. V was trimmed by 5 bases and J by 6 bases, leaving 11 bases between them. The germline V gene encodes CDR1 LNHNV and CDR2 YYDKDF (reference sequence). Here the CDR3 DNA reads TGTGCCACCAGCGCCGGACGGAGTAATTCACCCCTCCACTTT. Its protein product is CATSAGRSNSPLHF. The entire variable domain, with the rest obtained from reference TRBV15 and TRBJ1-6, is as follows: DAMVIQNPRYQVTQFGKPVTLSCSQTLNHNVMYWYQQKSSQAPKLLFHYYDKDFNNEADTPDNFQSRRPNTSFCFLDIRSPGLGDTAMYLCATSAGRSNSPLHFGNGTRLTVT.

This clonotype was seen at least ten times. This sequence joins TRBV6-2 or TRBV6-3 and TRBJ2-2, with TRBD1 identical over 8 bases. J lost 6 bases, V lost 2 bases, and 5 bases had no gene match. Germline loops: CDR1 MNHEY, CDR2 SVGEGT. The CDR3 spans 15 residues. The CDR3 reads CASSYTPDRAGELFF. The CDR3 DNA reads TGTGCCAGCAGTTACACCCCGGACAGGGCCGGGGAGCTGTTTTTT.

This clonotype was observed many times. CDR3 nucleotide sequence: TGCAGCGTTGGGCCGGACCTGCAGTATTTT. Its translation: CSVGPDLQYF. The V gene is TRBV29-1, the J gene TRBJ2-3; D unclear. Germline loops: CDR1 SQVTM, CDR2 ANQGSEA. Between the trimmed V and J ends, which lost 4 bases and 11 bases, there was a span of 10 bases. The CDR3 runs 10 residues.

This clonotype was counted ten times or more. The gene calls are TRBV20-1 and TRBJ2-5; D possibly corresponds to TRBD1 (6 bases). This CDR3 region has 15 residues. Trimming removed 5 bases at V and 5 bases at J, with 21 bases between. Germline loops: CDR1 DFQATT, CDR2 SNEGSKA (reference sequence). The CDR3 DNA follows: TGCAGTGCTTCCGACACCATTGGGACAAGCGAGACCCAGTACTTC. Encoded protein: CSASDTIGTSETQYF.

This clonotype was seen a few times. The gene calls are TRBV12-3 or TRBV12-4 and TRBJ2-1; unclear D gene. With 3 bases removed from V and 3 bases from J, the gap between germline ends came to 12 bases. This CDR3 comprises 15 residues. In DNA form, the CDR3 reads TGTGCCAGCAGTTTGGCCTCCCTAGACTACAATGAGCAGTTCTTC. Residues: CASSLASLDYNEQFF.

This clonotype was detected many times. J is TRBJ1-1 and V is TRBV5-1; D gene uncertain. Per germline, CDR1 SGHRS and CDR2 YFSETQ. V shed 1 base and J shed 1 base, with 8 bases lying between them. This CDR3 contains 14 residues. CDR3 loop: CASSLNLGNTEAFF. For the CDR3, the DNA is TGCGCCAGCAGCTTGAATCTGGGGAACACTGAAGCTTTCTTT.

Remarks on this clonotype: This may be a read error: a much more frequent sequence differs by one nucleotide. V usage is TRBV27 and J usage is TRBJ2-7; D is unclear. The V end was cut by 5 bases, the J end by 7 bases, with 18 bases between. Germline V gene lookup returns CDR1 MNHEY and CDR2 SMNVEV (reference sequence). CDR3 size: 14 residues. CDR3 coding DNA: TGTGCCAGCAGTCCTCCGACCCTAATGGGTGAGCAGTACTTC. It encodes CASSPPTLMGEQYF.

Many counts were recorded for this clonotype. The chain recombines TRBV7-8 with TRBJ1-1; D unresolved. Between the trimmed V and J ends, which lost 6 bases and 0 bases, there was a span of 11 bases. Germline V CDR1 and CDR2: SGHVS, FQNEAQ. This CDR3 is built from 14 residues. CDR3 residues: CASSFRRMNTEAFF. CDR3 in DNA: TGTGCCAGCAGTTTCAGGAGGATGAACACTGAAGCTTTCTTT.

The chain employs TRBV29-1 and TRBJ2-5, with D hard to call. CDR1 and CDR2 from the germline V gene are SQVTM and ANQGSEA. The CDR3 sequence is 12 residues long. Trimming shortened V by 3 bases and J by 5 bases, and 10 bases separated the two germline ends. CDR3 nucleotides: TGCAGCGTTGAGGTGCACAGTGAGACCCAGTACTTC. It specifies CSVEVHSETQYF.